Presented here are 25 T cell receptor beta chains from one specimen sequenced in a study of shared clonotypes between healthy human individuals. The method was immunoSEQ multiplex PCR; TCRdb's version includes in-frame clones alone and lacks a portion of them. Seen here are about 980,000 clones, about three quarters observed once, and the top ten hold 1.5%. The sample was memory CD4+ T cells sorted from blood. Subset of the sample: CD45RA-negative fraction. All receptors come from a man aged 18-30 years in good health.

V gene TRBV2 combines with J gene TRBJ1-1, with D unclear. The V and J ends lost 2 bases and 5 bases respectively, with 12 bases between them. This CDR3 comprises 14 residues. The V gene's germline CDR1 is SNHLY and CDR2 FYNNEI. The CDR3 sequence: CASSESVSGTEAFF. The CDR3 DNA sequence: TGTGCCAGCAGTGAATCAGTATCAGGAACTGAAGCTTTCTTT.

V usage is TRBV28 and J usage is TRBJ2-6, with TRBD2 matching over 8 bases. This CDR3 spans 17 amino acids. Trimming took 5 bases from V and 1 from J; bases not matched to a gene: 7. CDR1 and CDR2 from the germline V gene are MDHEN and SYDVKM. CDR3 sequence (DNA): TGTGCCAGCAGTCCTGCCCCGGGGGGGTCTGGGGCCAACGTCCTGACTTTC. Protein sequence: CASSPAPGGSGANVLTF. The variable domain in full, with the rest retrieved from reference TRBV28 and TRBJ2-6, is DVKVTQSSRYLVKRTGEKVFLECVQDMDHENMFWYRQDPGLGLRLIYFSYDVKMKEKGDIPEGYSVSREKKERFSLILESASTNQTSMYLCASSPAPGGSGANVLTFGAGSRLTVL.

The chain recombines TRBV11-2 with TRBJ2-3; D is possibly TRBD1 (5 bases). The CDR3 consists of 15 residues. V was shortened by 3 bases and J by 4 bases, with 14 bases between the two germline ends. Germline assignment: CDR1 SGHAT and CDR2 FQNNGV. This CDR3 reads CASSFAGLGSDTQYF. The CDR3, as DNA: TGTGCCAGCAGCTTCGCAGGGTTGGGGTCAGATACGCAGTATTTT.

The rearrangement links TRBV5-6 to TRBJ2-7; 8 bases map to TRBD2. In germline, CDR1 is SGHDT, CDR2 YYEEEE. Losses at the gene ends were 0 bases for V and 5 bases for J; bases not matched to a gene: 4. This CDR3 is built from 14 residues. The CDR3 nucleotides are TGTGCCAGCAGCTTGGACGGGAGGGTCCACGAGCAGTACTTC. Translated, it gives CASSLDGRVHEQYF.

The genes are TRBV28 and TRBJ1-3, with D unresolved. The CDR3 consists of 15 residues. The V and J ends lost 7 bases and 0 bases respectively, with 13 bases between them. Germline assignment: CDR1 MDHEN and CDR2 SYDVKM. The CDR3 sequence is CASTPNPTSGNTIYF. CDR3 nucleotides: TGTGCCAGCACTCCAAATCCCACCTCTGGAAACACCATATATTTT.

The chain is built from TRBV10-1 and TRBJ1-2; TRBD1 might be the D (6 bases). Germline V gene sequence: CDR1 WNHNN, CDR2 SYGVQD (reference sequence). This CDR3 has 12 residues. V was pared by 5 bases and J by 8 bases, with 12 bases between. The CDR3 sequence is CASSPDRSGYTF. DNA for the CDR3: TGCGCCAGCAGTCCCGACAGGTCCGGCTACACCTTC.

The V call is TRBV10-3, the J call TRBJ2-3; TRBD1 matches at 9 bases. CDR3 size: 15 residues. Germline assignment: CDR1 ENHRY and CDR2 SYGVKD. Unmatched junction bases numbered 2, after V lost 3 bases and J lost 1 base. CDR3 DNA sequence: TGTGCCATCAGTGAAGGGGACAGGGGCACAGATACGCAGTATTTT. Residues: CAISEGDRGTDTQYF.

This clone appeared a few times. CDR3 region: CASSLRGGLAGSQETQYF. In nucleotides, the CDR3 is TGTGCCAGCAGCCTAAGAGGGGGGCTAGCGGGGAGCCAAGAGACCCAGTACTTC. This chain connects TRBV4-2 to TRBJ2-5, with TRBD2 identical over 9 bases. The CDR3 consists of 18 residues. V was clipped by 4 bases and J by 1 base; unmatched bases: 13. Germline V gene lookup returns CDR1 LGHNA and CDR2 YNFKEQ.

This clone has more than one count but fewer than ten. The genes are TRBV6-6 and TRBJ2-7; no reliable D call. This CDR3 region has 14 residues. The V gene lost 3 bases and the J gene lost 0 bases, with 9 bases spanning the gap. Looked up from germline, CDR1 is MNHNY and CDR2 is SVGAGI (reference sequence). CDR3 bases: TGTGCCAGCAGTTATGAAGGTGCCTCCTACGAGCAGTACTTC. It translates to CASSYEGASYEQYF.

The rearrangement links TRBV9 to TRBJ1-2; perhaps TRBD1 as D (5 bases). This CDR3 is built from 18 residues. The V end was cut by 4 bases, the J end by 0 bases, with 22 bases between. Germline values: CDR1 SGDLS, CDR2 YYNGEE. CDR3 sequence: CASSTGVEGSKTNYGYTF. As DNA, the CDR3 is TGTGCCAGCAGCACAGGCGTAGAGGGGTCCAAAACTAACTATGGCTACACCTTC.

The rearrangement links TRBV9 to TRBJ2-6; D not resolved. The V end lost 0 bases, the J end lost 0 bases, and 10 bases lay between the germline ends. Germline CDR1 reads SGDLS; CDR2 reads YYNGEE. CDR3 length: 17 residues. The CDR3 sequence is CASSVGAGGSGANVLTF. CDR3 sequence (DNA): TGTGCCAGCAGCGTAGGGGCCGGTGGCTCTGGGGCCAACGTCCTGACTTTC.

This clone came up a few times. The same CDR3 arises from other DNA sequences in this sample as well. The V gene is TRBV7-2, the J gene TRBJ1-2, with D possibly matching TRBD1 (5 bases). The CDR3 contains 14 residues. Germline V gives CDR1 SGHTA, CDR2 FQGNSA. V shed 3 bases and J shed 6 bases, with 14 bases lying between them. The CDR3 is CASSFRGQGDGYTF. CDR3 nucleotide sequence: TGTGCCAGCAGCTTCCGTGGGCAGGGCGATGGCTACACCTTC.

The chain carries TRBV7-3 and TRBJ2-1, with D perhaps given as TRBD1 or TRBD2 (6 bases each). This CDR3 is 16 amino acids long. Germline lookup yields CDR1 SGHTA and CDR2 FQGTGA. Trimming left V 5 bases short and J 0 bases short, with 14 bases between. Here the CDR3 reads CASSAKGGSSYNEQFF. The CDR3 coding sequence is TGTGCCAGCAGCGCCAAAGGGGGGAGCTCCTACAATGAGCAGTTCTTC.

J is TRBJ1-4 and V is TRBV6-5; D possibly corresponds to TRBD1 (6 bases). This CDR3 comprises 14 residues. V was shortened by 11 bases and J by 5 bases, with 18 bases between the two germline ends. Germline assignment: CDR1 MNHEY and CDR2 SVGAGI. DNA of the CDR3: TGTGCCGTAGGATCGGGGGGGCCGAATGAAAAACTGTTTTTT. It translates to CAVGSGGPNEKLFF.

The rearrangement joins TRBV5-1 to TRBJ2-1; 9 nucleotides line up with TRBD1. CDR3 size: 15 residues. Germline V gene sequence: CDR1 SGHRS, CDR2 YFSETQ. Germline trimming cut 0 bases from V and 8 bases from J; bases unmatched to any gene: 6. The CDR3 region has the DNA TGCGCCAGCAGCTTGGAACGGACAGGGGTTGATGAGCAGTTCTTC. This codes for CASSLERTGVDEQFF.

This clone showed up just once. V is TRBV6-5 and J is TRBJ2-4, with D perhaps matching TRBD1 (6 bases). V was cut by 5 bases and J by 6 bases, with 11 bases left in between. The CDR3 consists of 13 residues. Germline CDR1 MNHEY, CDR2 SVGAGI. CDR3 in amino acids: CASSQGTTNIQYF. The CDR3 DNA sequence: TGTGCCAGCAGTCAGGGGACCACAAACATTCAGTACTTC.

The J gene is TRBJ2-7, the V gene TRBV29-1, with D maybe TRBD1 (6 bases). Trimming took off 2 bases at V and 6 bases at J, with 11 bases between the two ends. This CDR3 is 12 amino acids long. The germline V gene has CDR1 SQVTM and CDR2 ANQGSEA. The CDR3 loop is CSVELDRGEQYF. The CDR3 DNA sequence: TGCAGCGTTGAATTGGACAGAGGCGAGCAGTACTTC.

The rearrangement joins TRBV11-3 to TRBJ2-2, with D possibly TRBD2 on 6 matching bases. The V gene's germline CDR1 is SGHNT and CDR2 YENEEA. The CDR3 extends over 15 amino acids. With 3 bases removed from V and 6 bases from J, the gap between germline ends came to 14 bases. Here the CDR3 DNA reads TGTGCCAGCAGCTTGGCCCAGGGAGGTCCCGGGGAGCTGTTTTTT. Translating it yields CASSLAQGGPGELFF.

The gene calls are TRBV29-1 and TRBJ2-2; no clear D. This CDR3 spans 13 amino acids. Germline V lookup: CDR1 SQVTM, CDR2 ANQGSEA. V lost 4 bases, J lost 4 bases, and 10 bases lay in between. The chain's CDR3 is CSVGEVITGELFF. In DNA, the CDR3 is TGCAGCGTTGGAGAGGTGATCACCGGGGAGCTGTTTTTT.

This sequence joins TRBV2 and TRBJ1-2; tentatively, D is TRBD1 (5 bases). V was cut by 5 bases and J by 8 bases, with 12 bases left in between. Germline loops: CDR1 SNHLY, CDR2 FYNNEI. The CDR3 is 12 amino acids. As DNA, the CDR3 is TGTGCCAGCAGTTATGACAGAGCCGGCTACACCTTC. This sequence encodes CASSYDRAGYTF.

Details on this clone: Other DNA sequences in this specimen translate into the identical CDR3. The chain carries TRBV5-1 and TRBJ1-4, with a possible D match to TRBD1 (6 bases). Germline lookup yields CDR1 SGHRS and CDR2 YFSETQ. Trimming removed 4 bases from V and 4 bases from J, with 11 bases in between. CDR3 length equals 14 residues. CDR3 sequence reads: CASSRQADNEKLFF. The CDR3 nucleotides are TGCGCCAGCAGCCGACAGGCAGATAATGAAAAACTGTTTTTT.

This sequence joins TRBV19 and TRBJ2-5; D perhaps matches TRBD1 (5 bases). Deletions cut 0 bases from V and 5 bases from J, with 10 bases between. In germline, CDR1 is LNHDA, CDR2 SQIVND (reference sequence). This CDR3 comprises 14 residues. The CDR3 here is CASSIESGKETQYF. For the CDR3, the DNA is TGTGCCAGTAGTATAGAGTCAGGGAAGGAGACCCAGTACTTC.

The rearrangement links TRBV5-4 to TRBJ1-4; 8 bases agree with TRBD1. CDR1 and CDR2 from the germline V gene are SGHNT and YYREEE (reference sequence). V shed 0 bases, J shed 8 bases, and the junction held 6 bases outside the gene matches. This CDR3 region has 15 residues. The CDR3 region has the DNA TGTGCCAGCAGCTTGGCGGACAGGGTTGGGGAAAAACTGTTTTTT. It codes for CASSLADRVGEKLFF.

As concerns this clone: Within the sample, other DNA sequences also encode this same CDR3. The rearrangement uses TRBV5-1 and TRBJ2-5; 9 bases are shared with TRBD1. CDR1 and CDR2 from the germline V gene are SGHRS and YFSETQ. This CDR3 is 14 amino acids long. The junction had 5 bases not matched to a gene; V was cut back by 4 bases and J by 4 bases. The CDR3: CASSLTGGGETQYF. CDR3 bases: TGCGCCAGCAGCCTGACAGGGGGAGGAGAGACCCAGTACTTC.

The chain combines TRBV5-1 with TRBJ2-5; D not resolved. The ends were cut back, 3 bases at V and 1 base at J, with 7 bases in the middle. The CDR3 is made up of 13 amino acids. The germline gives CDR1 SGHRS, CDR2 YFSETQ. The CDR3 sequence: CASSSPAQETQYF. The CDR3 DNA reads TGCGCCAGCAGCTCTCCTGCCCAAGAGACCCAGTACTTC.